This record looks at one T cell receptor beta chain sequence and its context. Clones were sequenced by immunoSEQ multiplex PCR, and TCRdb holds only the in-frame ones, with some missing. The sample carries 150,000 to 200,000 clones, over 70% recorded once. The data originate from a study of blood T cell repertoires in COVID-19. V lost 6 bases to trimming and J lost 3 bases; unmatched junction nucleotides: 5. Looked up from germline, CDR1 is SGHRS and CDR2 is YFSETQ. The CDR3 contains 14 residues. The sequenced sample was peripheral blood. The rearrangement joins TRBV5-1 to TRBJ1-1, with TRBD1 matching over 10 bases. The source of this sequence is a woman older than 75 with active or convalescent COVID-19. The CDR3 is CASNPGQGHTEAFF. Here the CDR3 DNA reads TGCGCCAGCAACCCGGGACAGGGGCACACTGAAGCTTTCTTT.